This T cell receptor beta chain derives from a study of radiotherapy plus CTLA-4 blockade in lung cancer. V dropped 7 bases and J dropped 3; count of bases not matched to a gene: 13. This CDR3 is built from 15 residues. CDR1 SGHRS and CDR2 YFSETQ come from the germline V gene. Profiled with immunoSEQ multiplex PCR; TCRdb holds only in-frame clones, not every one. The sample carries about 49,000 clones, more than 70% recorded once. This chain joins TRBV5-1 and TRBJ2-7, with 7 bases identical to TRBD2. The clonotype was recovered from a human donor with non-small cell lung cancer whose response to radiotherapy plus ipilimumab could not be evaluated. Sequencing used peripheral blood, obtained from a patient treated with radiotherapy plus ipilimumab. CDR3 sequence (DNA): TGCGCCAGCGCCATTAAGGGCGGGAGTCTCTACGAGCAGTACTTC. Its translation: CASAIKGGSLYEQYF.